This T cell receptor beta chain was retrieved from a study of blood T cell repertoires in COVID-19. Study information: Recovered status applied to Cohort 3 donors who had two consecutive negative PCRs. It also applied to those with clearance or with symptom resolution.

Per the original methods: Reference gene primer amplification in the assay estimated nucleated cell counts. Sequencing was performed with immunoSEQ multiplex PCR; in TCRdb, only in-frame clones are kept and a portion is missing. V and J calls and clone size follow that table, whereas D and trimming were derived from the DNA. The data show a few hundred thousand clones, roughly 90% seen once. The CDR3 has 12 residues. V lost 5 bases and J lost 7; bases outside the gene matches: 5. CDR1 SEHNR and CDR2 FQNEAQ come from the germline V gene (reference sequence). Enrolled through a virtual design, the participants were between roughly 18 and 90 years of age and came from fewer than 30 US areas. Participant-given clinical history determined each cohort assignment.

Sequencing used PBMCs or T cells enriched from blood (not recorded which). The rearrangement joins TRBV7-9 to TRBJ2-7, with 7 nucleotides matching TRBD1. The TCR sequence derives from a woman aged 45-65 years in a cohort exposed to, infected with or recovered from COVID-19 (not recorded which). The CDR3 coding sequence is TGTGCCAGCAGCAGGGGGCGGAGGGAGCAGTACTTC. Protein sequence: CASSRGRREQYF.